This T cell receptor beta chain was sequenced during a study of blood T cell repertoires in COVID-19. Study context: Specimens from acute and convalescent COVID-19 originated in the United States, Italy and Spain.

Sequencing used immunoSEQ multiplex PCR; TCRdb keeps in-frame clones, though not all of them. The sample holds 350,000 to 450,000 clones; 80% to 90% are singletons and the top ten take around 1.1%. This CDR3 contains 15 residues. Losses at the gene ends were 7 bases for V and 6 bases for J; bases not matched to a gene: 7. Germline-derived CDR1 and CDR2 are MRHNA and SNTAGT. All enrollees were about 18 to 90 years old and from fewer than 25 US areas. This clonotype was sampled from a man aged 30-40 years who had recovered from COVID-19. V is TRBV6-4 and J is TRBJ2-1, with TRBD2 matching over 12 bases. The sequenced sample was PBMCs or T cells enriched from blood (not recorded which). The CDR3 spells CASTLTSGRPNEQFF. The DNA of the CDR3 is TGTGCCAGCACCTTAACTAGCGGGAGGCCCAATGAGCAGTTCTTC.